This paragraph covers one TCR beta chain sequence. What it binds is unknown. It was with 60 Vbeta and 13 Jbeta primers that the PCR ran. Measured with immunoSEQ multiplex PCR; TCRdb has only the in-frame clones, and not every one. The sample lists around 180,000 clones, 84% occurring once. The sample comes from a study of cytomegalovirus exposure and HLA in healthy donors. Study information: About 85 million unique TCR sequences came from HLA-typed donors in an early release. Assignment to the Caucasian-associated ancestry cluster applied to about 80% of the approximately 400 genotyped donors. The study's findings and limits: The likely explanation for a cluster of highly shared sequence variants was sequencing artifact.

Sequenced material: PBMCs. The receptor comes from a girl under 18 in good health and CMV-seropositive.

The CDR3 region is CAIQNSTEAFF. CDR3 in DNA: TGTGCTATTCAAAATAGTACTGAAGCTTTCTTT. This rearrangement joins TRBV7-7 to TRBJ1-1; D ambiguous. The CDR3 runs 11 residues. Germline CDR1 is SSHAT and CDR2 is FNYEAQ (reference sequence).